Listed below are T cell receptor beta chains from one sample, sequenced in a study of shared clonotypes between healthy human individuals. Sequencing was performed with immunoSEQ multiplex PCR; in TCRdb, only in-frame clones are kept and a portion is missing. The table shows roughly 530,000 clones, with about 96% occurring only once. Source material: naive CD4+ T cells sorted from blood. These TCRs come from a woman aged 25-40 years in good health. Both conserved end residues are part of each CDR3. The order of the fields is V gene, CDR3 protein.

TRBV19 | CASRTGTSVKDSGELFF
TRBV5-1 | CASSSELERTSLFYNEQFF
TRBV5-1 | CASRKGTVYEQYF
TRBV28 | CASSSVTVPEKLFF
TRBV27 | CASSSARGWTEAFF
TRBV5-4 | CASSQTSGRANGELFF
TRBV29-1 | CSVATGGRGYGYTF
TRBV7-9 | CASSTLAGPYNEQFF
TRBV6-5 | CASAPYFNPEQFF
TRBV2 | CASRRDLRGTQYF
TRBV2 | CASREVSRRITEAFF
TRBV19 | CASSPRLAGIRFEQFF
TRBV27 | CASSFGPHGYTF
TRBV9 | CASSPMGETQYF
TRBV5-4 | CASSPDRASPEQYF
TRBV6-6 | CASSPDLLSGNTIYF
TRBV7-7 | CASSLDGDSYNEQFF
TRBV19 | CASSIGLRQETQYF
TRBV5-1 | CASYRGGTADFYGYTF
TRBV7-9 | CASSPTSKAGNTGELFF
TRBV25-1 | CASSVVGDSYNEQFF
TRBV11-2 | CASSSSRVKGRDGYTF
TRBV5-4 | CASSEEPSGVSYEQYF
TRBV7-8 | CASSSPVIAGDNEQFF
TRBV6-1 | CASSRRYNQPQHF
TRBV25-1 | CASSEPGQGNTGELFF
TRBV5-4 | CASSLPGGHTDTQYF
TRBV28 | CASSRLAGGNTGELFF
TRBV6-6 | CASSYSNSARPQHF
TRBV6-5 | CASSRAASVYEQYF
TRBV7-9 | CASRRGASNTEAFF
TRBV4-1 | CASSQDGRRGTGELFF
TRBV19 | CASTGMGAGNQPQHF
TRBV30 | CAWSPYNEQFF
TRBV5-1 | CASSSKTSGSFEQYF
TRBV5-1 | CASSLESDTDTQYF
TRBV19 | CASSPGQGYSGANVLTF
TRBV19 | CASTSPKRGRAAQYF
TRBV6-5 | CASKNRGNSNQPQHF
TRBV28 | CASSPGTPHSGANVLTF
TRBV29-1 | CSVPTGVNTEAFF
TRBV2 | CASSERQQTSYEQYF
TRBV15 | CATSRDRGVGYEQYF
TRBV2 | CASRPGQGNYEQYF
TRBV28 | CASSLGLEGDGNQPQHF
TRBV28 | CASSSKGYEQYF
TRBV29-1 | CSVGFRLARETQYF
TRBV19 | CASSQHITSGNTIYF
TRBV7-9 | CASSLTGGTGELFF
TRBV5-1 | CASSLGSGNEKLFF
TRBV30 | CAWSPSGNTIYF
TRBV27 | CASSLSGARGYTF
TRBV11-2 | CASSLVHGSSYEQYF
TRBV6-4 | CASKQEETQYF